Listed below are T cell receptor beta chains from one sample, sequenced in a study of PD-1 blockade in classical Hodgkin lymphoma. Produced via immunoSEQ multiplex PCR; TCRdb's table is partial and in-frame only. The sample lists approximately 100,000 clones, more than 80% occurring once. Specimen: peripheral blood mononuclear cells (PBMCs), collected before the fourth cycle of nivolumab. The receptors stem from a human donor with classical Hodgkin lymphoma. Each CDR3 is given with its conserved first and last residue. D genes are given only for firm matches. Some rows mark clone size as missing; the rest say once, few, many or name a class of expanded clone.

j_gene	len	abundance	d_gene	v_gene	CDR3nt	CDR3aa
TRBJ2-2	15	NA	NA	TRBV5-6	TGTGCCAGCACCACAGATTCCAGGGTGACCGGGGAGCTGTTTTTT	CASTTDSRVTGELFF
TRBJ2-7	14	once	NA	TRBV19	TGTGCCAGTAGTCTACGACAGGCCCCCTACGAGCAGTACTTC	CASSLRQAPYEQYF
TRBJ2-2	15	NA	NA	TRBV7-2	TGTGCCAGCACCGAAAATCTCGGGGGCTCCGGGGAGCTGTTTTTT	CASTENLGGSGELFF
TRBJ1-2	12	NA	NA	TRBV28	TGTGCCAGTCGTGGGGAGATCTATGGCTACACCTTC	CASRGEIYGYTF
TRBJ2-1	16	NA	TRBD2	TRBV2	TGTGCCAGCAGGGTACTAGCGGCCAGCTCCTACAATGAGCAGTTCTTC	CASRVLAASSYNEQFF
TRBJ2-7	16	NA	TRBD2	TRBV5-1	TGCGCCAGCAGCTTGGGGACTAGCGGGAGGTTATACGAGCAGTACTTC	CASSLGTSGRLYEQYF
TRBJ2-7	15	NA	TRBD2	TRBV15	TGTGCCACCAGCAGAGAATTAGCGGGGGTCTACGAGCAGTACTTC	CATSRELAGVYEQYF
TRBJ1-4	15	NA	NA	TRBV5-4	TGTGCCAGCAGCCTATATGACAGGCGAGGCGAAAAACTGTTTTTT	CASSLYDRRGEKLFF
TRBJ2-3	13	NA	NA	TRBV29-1	TGCAGCGTTTCTGAGGACCTTCAAGATACGCAGTATTTT	CSVSEDLQDTQYF
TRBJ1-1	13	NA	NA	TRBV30	TGTGCCTGGAACGGACAGCTGAACACTGAAGCTTTCTTT	CAWNGQLNTEAFF
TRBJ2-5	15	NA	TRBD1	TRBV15	TGTGCCACCAGCAGGGACAGGGGGCTATTGGAGACCCAGTACTTC	CATSRDRGLLETQYF
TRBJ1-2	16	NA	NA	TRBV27	TGTGCCAGCAGTTTACGGGCAGGTGTTAATAGGTATGGCTACACCTTC	CASSLRAGVNRYGYTF
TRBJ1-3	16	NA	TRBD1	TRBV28	TGTGCCAGCAGAAAATTCACAGGGGGCAAGGGGAACACCATATATTTT	CASRKFTGGKGNTIYF
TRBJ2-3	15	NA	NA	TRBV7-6	TGTGCCAGCAGCCCGCTAGCGAATAGGGCAGATACGCAGTATTTT	CASSPLANRADTQYF
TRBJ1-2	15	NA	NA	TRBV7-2	TGTGCCAGCAGCTCCAGTCATGACCCCCCCGGTGGCTACACCTTC	CASSSSHDPPGGYTF
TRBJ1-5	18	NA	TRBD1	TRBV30	TGTGCCTGGGGCCCCAAGACAGGGGAGAAACCCAGCAATCAGCCCCAGCATTTT	CAWGPKTGEKPSNQPQHF
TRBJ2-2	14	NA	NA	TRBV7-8	TGTGCCAGCAGATCCGGGACCGTCGCCGGGGAGCTGTTTTTT	CASRSGTVAGELFF
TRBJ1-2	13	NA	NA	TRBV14	TGTGCCAGCAGCCTTCAGGTTTCGGAAGGCTACACCTTC	CASSLQVSEGYTF
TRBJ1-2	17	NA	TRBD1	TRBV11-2	TGTGCCAGCAGGAAGGGGGACAGGGTATTGGGAAACTATGGCTACACCTTC	CASRKGDRVLGNYGYTF
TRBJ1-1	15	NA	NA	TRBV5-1	TGCGCCAGCAGCTTGGACACCCCTGGGAACACTGAAGCTTTCTTT	CASSLDTPGNTEAFF
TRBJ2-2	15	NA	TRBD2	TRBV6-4	TGTGCCAGCAGCACAGGACTAGCGGGGACCGGGGAGCTGTTTTTT	CASSTGLAGTGELFF
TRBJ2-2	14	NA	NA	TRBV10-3	TGTGCCATCAGTGCAAACCCCGACACCGGGGAGCTGTTTTTT	CAISANPDTGELFF
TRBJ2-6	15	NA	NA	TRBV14	TGTGCCAGCAGCCGCCGGGACTCTGGGGCCAACGTCCTGACTTTC	CASSRRDSGANVLTF
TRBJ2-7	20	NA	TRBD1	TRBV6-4	TGTGCCAGCAGTGGCCCCACCGGGACAGGGTCCCCTAAGATTTCCTACGAGCAGTACTTC	CASSGPTGTGSPKISYEQYF
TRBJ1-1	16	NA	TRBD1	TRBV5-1	TGCGCCAGCAGCCCTGGGCAGGGGGGATTGAACACTGAAGCTTTCTTT	CASSPGQGGLNTEAFF
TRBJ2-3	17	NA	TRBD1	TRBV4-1	TGCGCCAGCAGCCCACTAAACGCACGGACAGGGATAGATACGCAGTATTTT	CASSPLNARTGIDTQYF
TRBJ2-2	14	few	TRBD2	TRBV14	TGTGCCAGCAGCCCTCTAGCGGCTACTGGGGAGCTGTTTTTT	CASSPLAATGELFF
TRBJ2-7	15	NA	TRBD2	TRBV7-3	TGTGCCAGCAGCCCCCGGCTAGCGGGACCCTACGAGCAGTACTTC	CASSPRLAGPYEQYF
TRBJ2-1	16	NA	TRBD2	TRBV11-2	TGTGCCAGCAGCTTTGGACTAGCGAGAGATAACAATGAGCAGTTCTTC	CASSFGLARDNNEQFF
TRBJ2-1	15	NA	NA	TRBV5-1	TGCGCCAGCAGCTTTCTAGGCGGAAACTACAATGAGCAGTTCTTC	CASSFLGGNYNEQFF
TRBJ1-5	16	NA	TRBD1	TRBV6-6	TGTGCCAGCAGTTACGACAGGGGGCTCGGCAATCAGCCCCAGCATTTT	CASSYDRGLGNQPQHF
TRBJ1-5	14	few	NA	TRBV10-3	TGTGCCATCAGTGAGGCCGGGGGAGGACAGCCCCAGCATTTT	CAISEAGGGQPQHF
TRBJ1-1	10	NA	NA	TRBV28	TGTGCCAGCAGGCAACACGAAGCTTTCTTT	CASRQHEAFF
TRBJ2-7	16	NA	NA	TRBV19	TGTGCCAGTAGTTCTACCGTCGGGACTGGTTCCTACGAGCAGTACTTC	CASSSTVGTGSYEQYF
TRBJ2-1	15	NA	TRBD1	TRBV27	TGTGCCAGCAGTTACGCCGGGACAGGGAACAATGAGCAGTTCTTC	CASSYAGTGNNEQFF
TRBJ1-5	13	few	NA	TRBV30	TGTGCCTGGGCACACGATAGCAATCAGCCCCAGCATTTT	CAWAHDSNQPQHF
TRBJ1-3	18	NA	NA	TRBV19	TGTGCCAGTAGTATTCTCGGAGGTTTGCCGGTTGCAGGAAACACCATATATTTT	CASSILGGLPVAGNTIYF
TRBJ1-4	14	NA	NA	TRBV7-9	TGTGCCAGCAGCTCTGCGGGACAATATGAAAAACTGTTTTTT	CASSSAGQYEKLFF
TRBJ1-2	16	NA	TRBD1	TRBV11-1	TGTGCCAGCAGCTCCCCTACCGGGACAGGGGACTATGGCTACACCTTC	CASSSPTGTGDYGYTF
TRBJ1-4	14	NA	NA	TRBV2	TGTGCCAGCAGTGAAGCCCAGGGTCGTGAAAAACTGTTTTTT	CASSEAQGREKLFF
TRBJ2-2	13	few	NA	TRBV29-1	TGCAGCGTTGCCGACCTAGAAACCGGGGAGCTGTTTTTT	CSVADLETGELFF
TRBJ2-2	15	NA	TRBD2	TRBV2	TGTGCCAGCAGCGTAGCGGGACCCATTACCGGGGAGCTGTTTTTT	CASSVAGPITGELFF
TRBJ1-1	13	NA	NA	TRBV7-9	TGTGCCAGCAGCTTAAGGCCGGCCTGGGGAGCTTTCTTT	CASSLRPAWGAFF
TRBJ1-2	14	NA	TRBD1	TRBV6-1	TGTGCCAGCACGTTGGGGGACAGTCACTATGGCTACACCTTC	CASTLGDSHYGYTF
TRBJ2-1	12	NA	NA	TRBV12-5	TGTGCTAGTGGCCGGACTTTCGATGAGCAGTTCTTC	CASGRTFDEQFF
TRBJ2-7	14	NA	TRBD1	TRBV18	TGTGCCAGCTCACTCGGACAGGGGACCTACGAGCAGTACTTC	CASSLGQGTYEQYF
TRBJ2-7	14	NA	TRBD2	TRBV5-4	TGTGCCAGCAGCAGGAGCGGGAGGGCCTACGAGCAGTACTTC	CASSRSGRAYEQYF
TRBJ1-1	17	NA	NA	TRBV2	TGTGCCAGCAGTGAAGTTCGGGTGGCAGGTCCCCACACTGAAGCTTTCTTT	CASSEVRVAGPHTEAFF
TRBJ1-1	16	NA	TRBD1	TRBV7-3	TGTGCCAGCAGCCCGAGGGGACAGGGGCTCGAACCTGAAGCTTTCTTT	CASSPRGQGLEPEAFF